This T cell receptor beta chain was identified in a study of CD8 T cells in ankylosing spondylitis. The germline V gene encodes CDR1 SEHNR and CDR2 FQNEAQ (reference sequence). V trimming: 4 bases; J trimming: 9 bases; junction bases outside the gene matches: 9. The CDR3 contains 14 residues. TCR beta libraries were made by quantitative 5'-RACE with molecular barcodes. Via MiXCR, TCRdb re-called the 5' RACE reads, giving one row per CDR3 protein. Of a few hundred thousand distinct CDR3 sequences listed, roughly 10% were seen once; the top ten hold under 7%. General study results and limits: In peripheral blood, disease-linked CD8+ clones occurred at relatively low frequencies.

In this sample, this clonotype turned up a few times. Its antigen is not known. The gene calls are TRBV7-9 and TRBJ2-4; 7 nucleotides agree with TRBD1. The receptor was derived from a male donor with ankylosing spondylitis or in good health (not recorded which). Sequenced sample: blood, either unsorted or a sorted T cell fraction (not recorded which). CDR3 in amino acids: CASSYPQNRGIQYF. The CDR3, as DNA: TGTGCCAGCAGCTATCCCCAAAACAGGGGCATTCAGTACTTC.